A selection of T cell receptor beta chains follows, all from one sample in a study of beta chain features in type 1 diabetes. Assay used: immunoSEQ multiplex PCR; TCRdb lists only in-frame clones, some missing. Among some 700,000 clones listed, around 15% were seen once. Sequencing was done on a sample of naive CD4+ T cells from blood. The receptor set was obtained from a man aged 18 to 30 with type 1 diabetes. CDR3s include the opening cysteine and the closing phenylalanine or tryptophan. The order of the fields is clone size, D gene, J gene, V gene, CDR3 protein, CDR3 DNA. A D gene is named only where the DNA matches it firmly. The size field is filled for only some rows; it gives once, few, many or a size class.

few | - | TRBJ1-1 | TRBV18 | CASSPQDTEAFF | TGTGCCAGCTCACCCCAGGACACTGAAGCTTTCTTT
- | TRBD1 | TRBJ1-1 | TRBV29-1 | CSVYDRDTEAFF | TGCAGCGTATATGACAGGGACACTGAAGCTTTCTTT
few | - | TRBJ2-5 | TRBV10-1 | CASSARPGDGLTQYF | TGCGCCAGCAGCGCCCGGCCAGGGGATGGTTTGACCCAGTACTTC
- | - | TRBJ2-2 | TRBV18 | CASSPLNTGELFF | TGTGCCAGCTCACCATTAAACACCGGGGAGCTGTTTTTT
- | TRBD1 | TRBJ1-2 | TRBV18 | CASSTGTATMGYTF | TGTGCCAGCTCAACTGGGACAGCTACCATGGGCTACACCTTC
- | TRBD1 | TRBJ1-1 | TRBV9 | CASSVAPQGAPHKAEAFF | TGTGCCAGCAGCGTAGCCCCACAGGGGGCCCCCCATAAGGCTGAAGCTTTCTTT
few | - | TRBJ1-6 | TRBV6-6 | CASRVENSPLHF | TGTGCCAGCAGGGTGGAAAATTCACCCCTCCACTTT
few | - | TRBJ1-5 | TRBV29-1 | CSVGAGANQPQHF | TGCAGCGTTGGGGCAGGGGCCAATCAGCCCCAGCATTTT
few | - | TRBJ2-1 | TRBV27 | CASSPHPKRNEQFF | TGTGCCAGCAGTCCACACCCCAAGCGGAATGAGCAGTTCTTC
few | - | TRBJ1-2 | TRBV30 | CAWSPSDMRGYTF | TGTGCCTGGAGCCCATCGGACATGAGGGGCTACACCTTC
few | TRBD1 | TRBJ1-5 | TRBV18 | CASSQTGGFQPQHF | TGTGCCAGCTCACAAACAGGGGGCTTTCAGCCCCAGCATTTT
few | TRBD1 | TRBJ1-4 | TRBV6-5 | CASKKRTGNEKLFF | TGTGCCAGCAAGAAACGGACAGGGAATGAAAAACTGTTTTTT
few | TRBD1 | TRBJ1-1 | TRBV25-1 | CASSATGGYSLNTEAFF | TGTGCCAGCAGTGCAACAGGGGGTTATTCGTTGAACACTGAAGCTTTCTTT
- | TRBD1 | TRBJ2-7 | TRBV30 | CAWSTDTGRGSYEQYF | TGTGCCTGGAGTACCGATACGGGCAGGGGGTCCTACGAGCAGTACTTC
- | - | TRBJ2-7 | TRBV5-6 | CASSYLDRSSYEQYF | TGTGCCAGCAGCTATCTCGACAGATCCTCCTACGAGCAGTACTTC
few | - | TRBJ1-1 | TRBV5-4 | CASSLMGTAFF | TGTGCCAGCAGCTTGATGGGAACGGCTTTCTTT
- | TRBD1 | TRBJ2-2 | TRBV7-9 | CASSLPDRVNTGELFF | TGTGCCAGCAGCCTTCCGGACAGGGTGAACACCGGGGAGCTGTTTTTT
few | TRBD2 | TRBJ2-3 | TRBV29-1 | CSVEMRGSTDTQYF | TGCAGCGTTGAGATGCGGGGGAGCACAGATACGCAGTATTTT
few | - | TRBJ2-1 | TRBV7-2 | CASSLVGGGASSYNEQFF | TGTGCCAGCAGCTTAGTTGGGGGCGGGGCGAGCTCCTACAATGAGCAGTTCTTC
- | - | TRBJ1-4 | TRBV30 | CAWSTQGGEKLFF | TGTGCCTGGAGCACGCAGGGTGGTGAAAAACTGTTTTTT
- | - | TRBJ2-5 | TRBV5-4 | CASSSGLQETQYF | TGTGCCAGCAGCTCGGGATTGCAAGAGACCCAGTACTTC
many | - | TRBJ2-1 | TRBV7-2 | CASSLAGSSYNEQFF | TGTGCCAGCAGCTTAGCGGGGAGCTCCTACAATGAGCAGTTCTTC
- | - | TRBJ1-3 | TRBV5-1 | CASSSHGFGQLSGNTIYF | TGCGCCAGCAGCTCGCACGGTTTCGGACAGCTCTCTGGAAACACCATATATTTT
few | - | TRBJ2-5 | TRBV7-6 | CASSYRRGSQETQYF | TGTGCCAGCAGCTATAGGAGGGGTTCCCAAGAGACCCAGTACTTC
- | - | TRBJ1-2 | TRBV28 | CASSPGWDPYDGYTF | TGTGCCAGCAGCCCCGGCTGGGACCCCTACGACGGCTACACCTTC
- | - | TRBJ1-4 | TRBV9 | CASSTQPTGEKLFF | TGTGCCAGCAGCACTCAACCAACTGGTGAAAAACTGTTTTTT